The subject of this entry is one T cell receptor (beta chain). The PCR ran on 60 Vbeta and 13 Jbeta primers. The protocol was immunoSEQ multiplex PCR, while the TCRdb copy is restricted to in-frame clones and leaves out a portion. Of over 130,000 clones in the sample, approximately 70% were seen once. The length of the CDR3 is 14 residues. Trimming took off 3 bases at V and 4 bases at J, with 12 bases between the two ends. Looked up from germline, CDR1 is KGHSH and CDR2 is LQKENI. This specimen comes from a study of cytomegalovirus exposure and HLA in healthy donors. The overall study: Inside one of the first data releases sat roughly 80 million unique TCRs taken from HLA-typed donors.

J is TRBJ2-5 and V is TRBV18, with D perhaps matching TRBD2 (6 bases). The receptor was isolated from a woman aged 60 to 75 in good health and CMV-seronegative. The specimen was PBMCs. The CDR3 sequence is CASSPTRMGETQYF. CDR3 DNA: TGTGCCAGCTCACCGACTAGAATGGGAGAGACCCAGTACTTC.